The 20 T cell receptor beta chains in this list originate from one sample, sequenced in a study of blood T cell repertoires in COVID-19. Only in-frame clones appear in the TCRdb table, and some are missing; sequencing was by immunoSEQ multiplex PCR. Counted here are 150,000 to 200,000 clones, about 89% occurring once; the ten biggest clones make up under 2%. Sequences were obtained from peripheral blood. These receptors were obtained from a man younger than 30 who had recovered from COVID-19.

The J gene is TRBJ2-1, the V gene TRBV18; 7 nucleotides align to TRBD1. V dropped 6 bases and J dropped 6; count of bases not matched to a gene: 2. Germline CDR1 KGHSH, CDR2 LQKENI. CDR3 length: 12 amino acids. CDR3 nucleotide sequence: TGTGCCAGCTCGGGACAGCGCAATGAGCAGTTCTTC. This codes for CASSGQRNEQFF.

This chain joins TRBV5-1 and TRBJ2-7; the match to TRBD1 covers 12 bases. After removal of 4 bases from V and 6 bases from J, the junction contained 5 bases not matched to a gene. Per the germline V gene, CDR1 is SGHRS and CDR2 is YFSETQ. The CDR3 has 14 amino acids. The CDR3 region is CASSTGTGGFEQYF. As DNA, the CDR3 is TGCGCCAGCAGCACCGGGACAGGGGGCTTCGAGCAGTACTTC.

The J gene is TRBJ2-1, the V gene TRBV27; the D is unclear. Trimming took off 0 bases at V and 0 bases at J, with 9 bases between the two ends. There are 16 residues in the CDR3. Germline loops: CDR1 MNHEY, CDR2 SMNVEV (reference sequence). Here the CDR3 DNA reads TGTGCCAGCAGTTTATCTAGGAGCAGCTCCTACAATGAGCAGTTCTTC. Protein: CASSLSRSSSYNEQFF.

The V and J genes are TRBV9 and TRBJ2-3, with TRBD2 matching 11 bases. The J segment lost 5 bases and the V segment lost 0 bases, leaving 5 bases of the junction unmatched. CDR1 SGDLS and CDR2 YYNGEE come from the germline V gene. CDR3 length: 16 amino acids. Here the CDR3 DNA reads TGTGCCAGCAGCGTAGGGGTCCTAGCGGGAGGAGATACGCAGTATTTT. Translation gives CASSVGVLAGGDTQYF.

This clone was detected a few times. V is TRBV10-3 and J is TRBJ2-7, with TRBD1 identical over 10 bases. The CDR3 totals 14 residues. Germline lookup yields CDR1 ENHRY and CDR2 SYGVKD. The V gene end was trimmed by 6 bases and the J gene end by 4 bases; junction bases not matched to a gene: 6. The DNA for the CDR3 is TGTGCCATCAGACCCGGGACAGGGGAGTACGAGCAGTACTTC. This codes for CAIRPGTGEYEQYF.

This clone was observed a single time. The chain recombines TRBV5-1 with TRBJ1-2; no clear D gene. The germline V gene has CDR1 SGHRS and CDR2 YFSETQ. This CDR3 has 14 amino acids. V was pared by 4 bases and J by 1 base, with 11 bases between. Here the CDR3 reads CASSRDEVNYGYTF. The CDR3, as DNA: TGCGCCAGCAGCCGTGACGAGGTTAACTATGGCTACACCTTC.

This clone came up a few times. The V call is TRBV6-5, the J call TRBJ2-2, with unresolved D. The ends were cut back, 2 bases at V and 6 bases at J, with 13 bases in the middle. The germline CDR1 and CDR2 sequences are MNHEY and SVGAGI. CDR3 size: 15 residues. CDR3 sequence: CASSYGAGRSGELFF. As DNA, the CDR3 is TGTGCCAGCAGTTACGGAGCCGGTCGATCCGGGGAGCTGTTTTTT.

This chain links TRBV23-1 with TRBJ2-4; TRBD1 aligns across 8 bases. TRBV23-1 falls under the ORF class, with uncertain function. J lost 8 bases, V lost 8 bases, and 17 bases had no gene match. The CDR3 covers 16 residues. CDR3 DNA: TGCGCCAGCCGTTCCCCGGGACAGGCTAAGAGGGACATTCAGTACTTC. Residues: CASRSPGQAKRDIQYF.

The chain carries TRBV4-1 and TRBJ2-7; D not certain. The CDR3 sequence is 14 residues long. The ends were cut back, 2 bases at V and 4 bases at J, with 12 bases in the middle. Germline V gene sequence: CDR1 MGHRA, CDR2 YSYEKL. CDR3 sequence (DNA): TGCGCCAGCAGCCAATTCCCGGGTTTGTACGAGCAGTACTTC. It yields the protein CASSQFPGLYEQYF.

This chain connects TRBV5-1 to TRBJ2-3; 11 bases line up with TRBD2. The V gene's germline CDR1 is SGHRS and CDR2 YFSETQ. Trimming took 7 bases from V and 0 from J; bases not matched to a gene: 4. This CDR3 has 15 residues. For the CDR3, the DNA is TGCGCCAGCGGCTGGACTAGCGGGAGCACAGATACGCAGTATTTT. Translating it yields CASGWTSGSTDTQYF.

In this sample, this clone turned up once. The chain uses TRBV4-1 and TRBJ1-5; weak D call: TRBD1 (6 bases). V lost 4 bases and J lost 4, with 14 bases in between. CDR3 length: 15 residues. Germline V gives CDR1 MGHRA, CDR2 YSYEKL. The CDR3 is CASSLGRGANQPQHF. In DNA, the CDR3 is TGCGCCAGCAGCCTAGGCCGGGGGGCTAATCAGCCCCAGCATTTT.

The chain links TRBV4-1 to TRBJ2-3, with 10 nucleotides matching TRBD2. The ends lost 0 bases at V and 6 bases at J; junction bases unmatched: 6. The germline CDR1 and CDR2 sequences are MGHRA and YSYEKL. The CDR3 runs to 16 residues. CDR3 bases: TGCGCCAGCAGCCAAGATCCCCTAGCGGGAGCGGATACGCAGTATTTT. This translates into CASSQDPLAGADTQYF.

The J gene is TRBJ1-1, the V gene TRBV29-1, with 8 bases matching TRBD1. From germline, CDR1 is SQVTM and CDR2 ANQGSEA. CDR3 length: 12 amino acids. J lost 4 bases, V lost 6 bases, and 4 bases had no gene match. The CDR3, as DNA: TGCAGCGTAAACAGGGGGACCACTGAAGCTTTCTTT. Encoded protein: CSVNRGTTEAFF.

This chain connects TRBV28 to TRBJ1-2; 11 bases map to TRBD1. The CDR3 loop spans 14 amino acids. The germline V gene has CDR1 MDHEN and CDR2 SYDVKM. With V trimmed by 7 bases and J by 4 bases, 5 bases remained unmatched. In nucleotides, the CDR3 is TGTGCCAGCACTTACGGGACAGGGGGCTATGGCTACACCTTC. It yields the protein CASTYGTGGYGYTF.

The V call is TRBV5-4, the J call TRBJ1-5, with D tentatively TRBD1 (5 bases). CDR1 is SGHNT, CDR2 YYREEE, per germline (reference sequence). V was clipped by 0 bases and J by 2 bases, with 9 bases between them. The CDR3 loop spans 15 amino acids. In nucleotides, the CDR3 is TGTGCCAGCAGCTTGGAAGCGGGGCGCAATCAGCCCCAGCATTTT. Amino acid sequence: CASSLEAGRNQPQHF.

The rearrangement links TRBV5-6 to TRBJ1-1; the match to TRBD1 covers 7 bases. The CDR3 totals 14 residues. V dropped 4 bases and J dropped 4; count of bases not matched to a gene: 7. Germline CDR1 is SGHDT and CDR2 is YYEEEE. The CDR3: CASSHYRGSTEAFF. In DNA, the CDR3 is TGTGCCAGCAGCCACTACAGGGGTAGCACTGAAGCTTTCTTT. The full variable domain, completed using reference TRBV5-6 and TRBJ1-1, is DAGVTQSPTHLIKTRGQQVTLRCSPKSGHDTVSWYQQALGQGPQFIFQYYEEEERQRGNFPDRFSGHQFPNYSSELNVNALLLGDSALYLCASSHYRGSTEAFFGQGTRLTVV.

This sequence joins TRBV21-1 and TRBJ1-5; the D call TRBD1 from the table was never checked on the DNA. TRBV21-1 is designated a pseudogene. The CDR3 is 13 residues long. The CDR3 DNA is TGTGCCAGCAGCTCCGTAGGGGGACAGCCCCAGCATTTT. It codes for CASSSVGGQPQHF.

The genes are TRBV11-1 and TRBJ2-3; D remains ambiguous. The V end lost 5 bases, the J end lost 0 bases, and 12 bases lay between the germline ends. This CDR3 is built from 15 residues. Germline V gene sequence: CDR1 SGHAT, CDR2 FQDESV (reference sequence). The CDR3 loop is CASSEEFTSTDTQYF. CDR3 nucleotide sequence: TGTGCCAGCAGCGAAGAGTTTACTAGCACAGATACGCAGTATTTT.

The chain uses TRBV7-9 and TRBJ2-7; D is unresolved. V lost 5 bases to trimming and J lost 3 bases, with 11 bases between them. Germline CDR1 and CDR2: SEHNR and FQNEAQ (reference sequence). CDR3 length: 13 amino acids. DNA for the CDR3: TGTGCCAGCAGCACCCTAGTAAACTACGAGCAGTACTTC. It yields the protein CASSTLVNYEQYF. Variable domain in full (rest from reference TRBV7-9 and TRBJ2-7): DTGVSQNPRHKITKRGQNVTFRCDPISEHNRLYWYRQTLGQGPEFLTYFQNEAQLEKSRLLSDRFSAERPKGSFSTLEIQRTEQGDSAMYLCASSTLVNYEQYFGPGTRLTVT.

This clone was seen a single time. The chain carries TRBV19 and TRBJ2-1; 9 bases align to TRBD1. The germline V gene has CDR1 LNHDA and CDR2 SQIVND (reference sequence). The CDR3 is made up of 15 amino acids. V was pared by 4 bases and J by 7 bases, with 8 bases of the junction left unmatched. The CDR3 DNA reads TGTGCCAGTAGTACGGGACAGGGTTTGAGAAATGAGCAGTTCTTC. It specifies CASSTGQGLRNEQFF.